The 25 T cell receptor beta chains below all came from one sample that was sequenced in a study of blood T cell repertoires in COVID-19. The table came from immunoSEQ multiplex PCR; TCRdb's copy has only in-frame clones and leaves some out. This table has hundreds of thousands of clones, roughly 85% appearing once. Source material: peripheral blood. Receptor source: a young woman with active or convalescent COVID-19.

The rearrangement joins TRBV4-1 to TRBJ2-7; tentative D call: TRBD1 (5 bases). The CDR3 covers 14 residues. The V end lost 1 base, the J end lost 0 bases, and 7 bases lay between the germline ends. Germline CDR1 reads MGHRA; CDR2 reads YSYEKL. The CDR3 region has the DNA TGCGCCAGCAGCCAAGCCGACAGCTCCTACGAGCAGTACTTC. Protein: CASSQADSSYEQYF.

On this clone itself: In the same sample, other DNA sequences code for this CDR3. The chain couples TRBV6-1 to TRBJ1-2; D gene uncertain. Trimming left V 1 base short and J 3 bases short, with 9 bases between. Per germline, CDR1 MNHNS and CDR2 SASEGT. CDR3 size: 14 residues. In nucleotides, the CDR3 is TGTGCCAGCAGTGAAGGAGGACTTGACTATGGCTACACCTTC. Protein: CASSEGGLDYGYTF.

The gene calls are TRBV19 and TRBJ1-2; TRBD1 is a possible D gene (6 bases). Germline CDR1 is LNHDA and CDR2 is SQIVND (reference sequence). V lost 6 bases and J 7 bases, leaving 21 bases between the germline ends. CDR3 length equals 15 residues. The CDR3 here is CASRTSSGGASGYTF. The CDR3 DNA reads as TGTGCCAGTAGGACATCATCGGGGGGCGCCTCTGGCTACACCTTC.

The chain joins TRBV7-9 to TRBJ2-3; 7 bases agree with TRBD2. With 6 bases clipped from V and 2 bases from J, the junction kept 8 bases outside the gene matches. This CDR3 is built from 15 residues. Germline V gives CDR1 SEHNR, CDR2 FQNEAQ (reference sequence). The CDR3 sequence: CASSEASGYTDTQYF. The CDR3 DNA reads as TGTGCCAGCAGTGAAGCTAGCGGCTACACAGATACGCAGTATTTT.

The rearrangement links TRBV5-6 to TRBJ2-1; 9 bases match TRBD2. V shed 5 bases and J 6 bases; nucleotides not matched to a gene: 12. The CDR3 is 16 amino acids. Germline lookup yields CDR1 SGHDT and CDR2 YYEEEE. The CDR3 here is CASRLQTSGFFNEQFF. The CDR3, as DNA: TGTGCCAGCAGACTACAGACTAGCGGTTTTTTCAATGAGCAGTTCTTC.

The V call is TRBV11-2, the J call TRBJ1-5; D might be TRBD1 (5 bases). The V end lost 6 bases, the J end lost 4 bases, and 22 bases lay between the germline ends. Germline CDR1 is SGHAT and CDR2 is FQNNGV. This CDR3 region has 17 residues. CDR3 sequence reads: CASRSRRGDWLNQPQHF. The CDR3 bases are TGTGCCAGCAGATCCCGACGGGGGGACTGGTTAAATCAGCCCCAGCATTTT.

The CDR3 region is CASSVRLAGSTDTQYF. The DNA of the CDR3 is TGTGCCAGCAGCGTCAGACTAGCGGGGAGCACAGATACGCAGTATTTT. This chain links TRBV11-2 with TRBJ2-3, with 11 bases that match TRBD2. Germline values: CDR1 SGHAT, CDR2 FQNNGV. V lost 5 bases, J lost 0 bases, and 4 bases stayed unmatched. This CDR3 is 16 amino acids long.

V usage is TRBV3-1 (or the pseudogene TRBV3-2) and J usage is TRBJ2-4; maybe TRBD1 (6 bases). The germline CDR1 and CDR2 sequences are LGHDT and YNNKEL (reference sequence). V gave up 4 bases and J gave up 2 bases, with 12 bases separating them. The CDR3 has 15 amino acids. CDR3 DNA sequence: TGTGCCAGCAGCCCCGCCGGACAGACCAAAAACATTCAGTACTTC. It codes for CASSPAGQTKNIQYF.

This chain connects TRBV7-8 to TRBJ2-7, with TRBD2 as a possible D gene (5 bases). V lost 1 base and J lost 4, with 11 bases in between. Germline CDR1 reads SGHVS; CDR2 reads FQNEAQ. The CDR3 has 14 amino acids. DNA of the CDR3: TGTGCCAGCAGCTTAGGGCCCGGGATTTACGAGCAGTACTTC. Translation gives CASSLGPGIYEQYF.

This chain connects TRBV15 to TRBJ2-1; 7 bases fit TRBD2. Germline trimming cut 0 bases from V and 11 bases from J; bases unmatched to any gene: 7. The CDR3 is made up of 14 amino acids. From germline, CDR1 is LNHNV and CDR2 YYDKDF (reference sequence). The CDR3 nucleotides are TGTGCCACCAGCAGAGATCAGCTAGCGGATAAGCAGTTCTTC. Translating it yields CATSRDQLADKQFF.

The chain carries TRBV7-4 and TRBJ2-5; 11 bases fit TRBD2. CDR3 length: 16 amino acids. V dropped 1 base and J dropped 1; count of bases not matched to a gene: 2. Germline values: CDR1 SGHVT, CDR2 SQSDAQ. The CDR3 bases are TGTGCCAGCAGCTTAGGACTAGCGGGGATCCAAGAGACCCAGTACTTC. Translated: CASSLGLAGIQETQYF.

The chain recombines TRBV10-3 with TRBJ2-7, with TRBD1 as a possible D gene (5 bases). The CDR3 sequence is 14 residues long. From germline, CDR1 is ENHRY and CDR2 SYGVKD. V gave up 6 bases and J gave up 6 bases, with 18 bases separating them. In nucleotides, the CDR3 is TGTGCCATCAGCGCCGACAGAGGAGTCGGCGAGCAGTACTTC. This encodes CAISADRGVGEQYF.

Remarks on this clone: Other DNA sequences in the sample encode the same CDR3. V is TRBV5-1 and J is TRBJ1-1; 9 bases are shared with TRBD1. The V gene's germline CDR1 is SGHRS and CDR2 YFSETQ. The CDR3 covers 15 residues. Trimming at V came to 0 bases and at J to 1 base, leaving 1 base not matched to a gene. The CDR3 reads CASSLDRGPNTEAFF. The CDR3 DNA reads TGCGCCAGCAGCTTGGACAGGGGGCCGAACACTGAAGCTTTCTTT.

This clone is a singleton in its sample. The chain combines TRBV28 with TRBJ1-2; D unclear. Germline CDR1 reads MDHEN; CDR2 reads SYDVKM. V dropped 4 bases and J dropped 0 bases, with 15 bases sitting between them. The CDR3 contains 16 residues. The CDR3 spells CASSSPGHQANYGYTF. CDR3 coding DNA: TGTGCCAGCAGTTCGCCTGGGCATCAAGCTAACTATGGCTACACCTTC.

The chain is built from TRBV5-1 and TRBJ1-4; D is possibly TRBD1 (6 bases). Germline V gene data show CDR1 as SGHRS and CDR2 as YFSETQ. V was clipped by 1 base and J by 8 bases, with 9 bases between them. The CDR3 is 13 amino acids. CDR3 sequence reads: CASSLQGREKLFF. Here the CDR3 DNA reads TGCGCCAGCAGCTTGCAGGGGCGGGAAAAACTGTTTTTT.

The chain has TRBV14 and TRBJ1-1, with D perhaps matching TRBD1 (5 bases). Trimming removed 1 base at V and 0 bases at J, with 15 bases between. There are 17 residues in the CDR3. The germline V gene has CDR1 SGHDN and CDR2 FVKESK. CDR3 loop: CASSQVLGGLMNTEAFF. For the CDR3, the DNA is TGTGCCAGCAGCCAAGTTCTGGGGGGATTGATGAACACTGAAGCTTTCTTT.

This chain connects TRBV4-2 to TRBJ1-1; TRBD1 matches at 9 bases. V was pared by 3 bases and J by 3 bases, with 5 bases of the junction left unmatched. The germline gives CDR1 LGHNA, CDR2 YNFKEQ. The CDR3 has 15 amino acids. The CDR3 region is CASSQGDREDTEAFF. The CDR3, as DNA: TGTGCCAGCAGCCAGGGGGACAGGGAGGACACTGAAGCTTTCTTT.

The chain uses TRBV19 and TRBJ1-6; D is unclear. With 7 bases removed from V and 7 bases from J, the gap between germline ends came to 11 bases. Per germline, CDR1 LNHDA and CDR2 SQIVND (reference sequence). CDR3 size: 13 residues. DNA for the CDR3: TGTGCCAGTACCAGTATCCGCAATTCACCCCTCCACTTT. Encoded protein: CASTSIRNSPLHF.

Only a few counts were recorded for this clone. The chain joins TRBV27 to TRBJ2-3, with 9 bases lining up with TRBD2. CDR1 is MNHEY, CDR2 SMNVEV, per germline (reference sequence). The CDR3 contains 18 residues. V lost 2 bases, J lost 3 bases, and 12 bases stayed unmatched. CDR3 region: CASSLVGRGLAGTDTQYF. The CDR3 nucleotides are TGTGCCAGCAGTTTAGTAGGCCGGGGGCTAGCGGGGACAGATACGCAGTATTTT.

This clone was seen only a few times. The same CDR3 also results from other DNA sequences found in this sample. The gene calls are TRBV5-1 and TRBJ1-1, with 8 bases lining up with TRBD1. Germline CDR1 and CDR2: SGHRS and YFSETQ. The CDR3 contains 13 residues. V lost 3 bases and J lost 7; bases outside the gene matches: 5. DNA for the CDR3: TGCGCCAGCAGCTCCGGACAGGGCTATGAAGCTTTCTTT. It codes for CASSSGQGYEAFF.

This clone was recorded once. V usage is TRBV27 and J usage is TRBJ2-1; D not resolved. Germline CDR1 and CDR2: MNHEY and SMNVEV (reference sequence). CDR3 length: 15 amino acids. V dropped 4 bases and J dropped 4 bases, with 14 bases sitting between them. CDR3 in amino acids: CASSYSLGGYNEQFF. CDR3 DNA: TGTGCCAGCAGTTATTCACTTGGCGGATACAATGAGCAGTTCTTC.

V usage is TRBV27 and J usage is TRBJ1-2; 7 positions match TRBD1. Germline V gene sequence: CDR1 MNHEY, CDR2 SMNVEV (reference sequence). The CDR3 length is 14 residues. V dropped 6 bases and J dropped 8; count of bases not matched to a gene: 12. The CDR3, as DNA: TGTGCCAGCAGCTTCAACAGGGGATTATCCGGCTACACCTTC. This sequence encodes CASSFNRGLSGYTF.

V usage is TRBV29-1 and J usage is TRBJ1-1, with D unclear. The CDR3 runs 16 residues. Germline CDR1 reads SQVTM; CDR2 reads ANQGSEA. Trimming removed 2 bases from V and 0 bases from J, with 16 bases in between. The CDR3, as DNA: TGCAGCGTTGAAACTAGGGCAGAAAGCATGAACACTGAAGCTTTCTTT. It specifies CSVETRAESMNTEAFF.

The rearrangement joins TRBV6-5 to TRBJ1-6, with D unresolved. CDR1 and CDR2 from the germline V gene are MNHEY and SVGAGI. V was trimmed by 8 bases and J by 9 bases, leaving 17 bases between them. The CDR3 is 14 residues long. CDR3 in amino acids: CASGRAESFSPLHF. CDR3 nucleotide sequence: TGTGCCAGCGGGAGGGCGGAGAGTTTTTCACCCCTCCACTTT.

This clone was detected only once. The genes are TRBV19 and TRBJ1-1, with D perhaps TRBD1 (6 bases). V was clipped by 6 bases and J by 2 bases, with 13 bases between them. This CDR3 spans 14 amino acids. The V gene's germline CDR1 is LNHDA and CDR2 SQIVND (reference sequence). The CDR3 region is CASSITGINTEAFF. For the CDR3, the DNA is TGTGCCAGTAGCATCACAGGGATCAACACTGAAGCTTTCTTT.